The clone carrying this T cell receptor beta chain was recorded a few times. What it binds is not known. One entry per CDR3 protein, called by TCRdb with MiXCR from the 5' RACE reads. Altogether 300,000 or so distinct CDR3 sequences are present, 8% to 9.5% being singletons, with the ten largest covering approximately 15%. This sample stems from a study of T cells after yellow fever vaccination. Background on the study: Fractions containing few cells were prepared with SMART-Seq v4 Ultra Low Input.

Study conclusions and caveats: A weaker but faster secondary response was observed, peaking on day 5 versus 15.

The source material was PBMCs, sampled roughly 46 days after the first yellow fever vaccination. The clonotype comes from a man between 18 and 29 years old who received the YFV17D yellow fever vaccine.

For the CDR3, the DNA is TGTGCCAGCAGCCCCTCTGCGGCGGGGGAGCTGTTTTTT. Translation gives CASSPSAAGELFF. The rearrangement links TRBV7-3 to TRBJ2-2; no clear D. There are 13 residues in the CDR3. V was cut by 5 bases and J by 8 bases, with 12 bases left in between. Germline V gene sequence: CDR1 SGHTA, CDR2 FQGTGA. Using reference TRBV7-3 and TRBJ2-2 for the parts outside the CDR3, the full variable domain is GAGVSQTPSNKVTEKGKYVELRCDPISGHTALYWYRQSLGQGPEFLIYFQGTGAADDSGLPNDRFFAVRPEGSVSTLKIQRTERGDSAVYLCASSPSAAGELFFGEGSRLTVL.